Listed here are 26 T cell receptor beta chains from one sample, sequenced in a study of T-cell reconstitution after alpha-beta-depleted transplantation in children. The authors prepared the TCRbeta library with unique molecular identifiers. TCRdb recomputed calls from the PCR reads with MiXCR, one row per CDR3 protein. The sample includes about 540,000 distinct CDR3 sequences, around 20% of them seen just once. Sequences were derived from PBMCs from the stem cell graft donor, sampled from the stem cell graft. These receptors were taken from a human donor who donated a stem cell graft to a child with acute lymphoblastic leukemia.

This clonotype was seen only a few times. CDR3 sequence reads: CASSGRRVREYYEQYF. DNA of the CDR3: TGCGCCAGCAGCGGCCGCCGAGTCCGGGAGTACTACGAGCAGTACTTC. The V and J genes are TRBV5-1 and TRBJ2-7, with D tentatively TRBD2 (6 bases). The CDR3 spans 16 residues. CDR1 SGHRS and CDR2 YFSETQ come from the germline V gene. V lost 4 bases to trimming and J lost 3 bases, with 20 bases between them. Looking up the rest from reference TRBV5-1 and TRBJ2-7 gives the full variable domain: KAGVTQTPRYLIKTRGQQVTLSCSPISGHRSVSWYQQTPGQGLQFLFEYFSETQRNKGNFPGRFSGRQFSNSRSEMNVSTLELGDSALYLCASSGRRVREYYEQYFGPGTRLTVT.

The chain employs TRBV12-3 or TRBV12-4 and TRBJ1-2, with 7 bases identical to TRBD1. CDR3 length: 14 residues. V trimming: 7 bases; J trimming: 1 base; junction bases outside the gene matches: 6. The CDR3 is CASTQTGVNYGYTF. The CDR3 DNA reads TGTGCCAGCACCCAAACAGGGGTTAACTATGGCTACACCTTC.

This clonotype was seen more than once but under ten times. The chain has TRBV5-1 and TRBJ2-7; 9 bases fit TRBD1. This CDR3 has 16 residues. The V gene's germline CDR1 is SGHRS and CDR2 YFSETQ. Trimming at V came to 5 bases and at J to 2 bases, leaving 11 bases not matched to a gene. The CDR3 bases are TGCGCCAGCAGTTCTGGGACAGGGAATTCCGCCTACGAGCAGTACTTC. This gives the protein CASSSGTGNSAYEQYF. Full variable domain (outside the CDR3, taken from reference TRBV5-1 and TRBJ2-7): KAGVTQTPRYLIKTRGQQVTLSCSPISGHRSVSWYQQTPGQGLQFLFEYFSETQRNKGNFPGRFSGRQFSNSRSEMNVSTLELGDSALYLCASSSGTGNSAYEQYFGPGTRLTVT.

This clonotype has a handful of counts. This CDR3 is CSSPGELFF. The CDR3 region has the DNA TGTTCCTCACCCGGGGAGCTGTTTTTT. This chain joins TRBV7-9 and TRBJ2-2; no clear D. CDR1 and CDR2 (germline): SEHNR, FQNEAQ (reference sequence). CDR3 length equals 9 residues. Drawing the rest from reference TRBV7-9 and TRBJ2-2, the complete variable domain is DTGVSQNPRHKITKRGQNVTFRCDPISEHNRLYWYRQTLGQGPEFLTYFQNEAQLEKSRLLSDRFSAERPKGSFSTLEIQRTEQGDSAMYLCSSPGELFFGEGSRLTVL.

The genes are TRBV3-1 and TRBJ2-7; TRBD1 agrees at 9 bases. V shed 2 bases and J 5 bases; nucleotides not matched to a gene: 7. This CDR3 comprises 15 residues. Germline assignment: CDR1 LGHDT and CDR2 YNNKEL (reference sequence). CDR3 coding DNA: TGTGCCAGCAGCCAAAGACAGGGGGGTTCGGACGAGCAGTACTTC. Its protein product is CASSQRQGGSDEQYF.

The rearrangement links TRBV20-1 to TRBJ2-1, with TRBD2 matching over 8 bases. Per germline, CDR1 DFQATT and CDR2 SNEGSKA (reference sequence). V shed 5 bases and J 4 bases; nucleotides not matched to a gene: 7. This CDR3 spans 14 amino acids. CDR3 loop: CSAPGEREYNEQFF. In nucleotides, the CDR3 is TGCAGTGCTCCGGGGGAGCGGGAGTACAATGAGCAGTTCTTC.

The chain carries TRBV24-1 and TRBJ2-1; TRBD2 aligns across 12 bases. V was clipped by 3 bases and J by 5 bases; unmatched bases: 4. Per germline, CDR1 KGHDR and CDR2 SFDVKD. The CDR3 is 16 amino acids. This CDR3 reads CATSDEGLAGDNEQFF. The CDR3 DNA reads TGTGCCACCAGTGATGAGGGACTAGCGGGCGACAATGAGCAGTTCTTC.

This clonotype was found a few times. V usage is TRBV20-1 and J usage is TRBJ2-7; a weak D match, TRBD2 (7 bases). The V end lost 4 bases, the J end lost 1 base, and 23 bases lay between the germline ends. The CDR3 sequence is 17 residues long. Germline V lookup: CDR1 DFQATT, CDR2 SNEGSKA (reference sequence). CDR3 region: CSAKGGGSPITSYEQYF. As DNA, the CDR3 is TGCAGTGCTAAGGGAGGGGGGTCTCCGATTACATCCTACGAGCAGTACTTC.

This rearrangement joins TRBV5-1 to TRBJ2-7; TRBD1 agrees at 7 bases. Germline V gene lookup returns CDR1 SGHRS and CDR2 YFSETQ. There are 14 residues in the CDR3. Losses at the gene ends were 6 bases for V and 1 base for J; bases not matched to a gene: 7. CDR3 nucleotides: TGCGCCAGCACCTGGGCAGGGGGATCCTACGAGCAGTACTTC. It translates to CASTWAGGSYEQYF.

This clonotype was recorded a few times. The chain recombines TRBV20-1 with TRBJ2-7; D not certain. The CDR3 consists of 14 residues. Germline CDR1 reads DFQATT; CDR2 reads SNEGSKA (reference sequence). The V end was cut by 3 bases, the J end by 0 bases, with 12 bases between. The CDR3 spells CSARGRVSSYEQYF. CDR3 DNA: TGCAGTGCTAGGGGAAGGGTTAGCTCCTACGAGCAGTACTTC.

This clonotype appeared a few times. The gene calls are TRBV20-1 and TRBJ2-1; 14 bases agree with TRBD2. V shed 3 bases and J 2 bases; nucleotides not matched to a gene: 6. The CDR3 totals 17 residues. CDR1 is DFQATT and CDR2 is SNEGSKA in the germline V gene (reference sequence). The CDR3 DNA follows: TGCAGTGCTAGCCTGACTAGCGGGAGGGCCCCCTACAATGAGCAGTTCTTC. Its protein product is CSASLTSGRAPYNEQFF.

A few counts support this clonotype. V and J are TRBV4-1 and TRBJ1-1, with D possibly matching TRBD1 (5 bases). The germline V gene encodes CDR1 MGHRA and CDR2 YSYEKL. CDR3 length: 15 residues. V was pared by 1 base and J by 4 bases, with 13 bases between. The CDR3 nucleotides read TGCGCCAGCAGCCAAGTTAGCACAGGCGGCACTGAAGCTTTCTTT. It specifies CASSQVSTGGTEAFF.

V is TRBV20-1 and J is TRBJ2-1; 7 positions agree with TRBD2. The ends lost 0 bases at V and 6 bases at J; junction bases unmatched: 8. Germline assignment: CDR1 DFQATT and CDR2 SNEGSKA (reference sequence). The CDR3 runs to 15 residues. CDR3 in amino acids: CSAREGSSGLNEQFF. In DNA, the CDR3 is TGCAGTGCTAGAGAGGGGTCTAGCGGACTCAATGAGCAGTTCTTC.

On this clonotype: An end of the junction does not agree with germline; a read error may underlie this. The rearrangement links TRBV5-1 to TRBJ2-7; no clear D. Germline CDR1 SGHRS, CDR2 YFSETQ. The CDR3 is 13 amino acids. The DNA of the CDR3 is TGCGCCAGCAGCTTGGAGGCCGCCTACGACCAGTACTTC. Its protein product is CASSLEAAYDQYF.

The gene calls are TRBV27 and TRBJ2-2; maybe TRBD1 (6 bases). The germline V and J ends were trimmed by 3 bases and 5 bases, with 19 bases remaining between them. The CDR3 is 17 residues long. Germline V CDR1 and CDR2: MNHEY, SMNVEV (reference sequence). The CDR3 spells CASSLDNPYRVTGELFF. In DNA form, the CDR3 reads TGTGCCAGCAGTTTGGACAATCCTTACAGGGTTACCGGGGAGCTGTTTTTT.

This chain uses TRBV5-1 with TRBJ1-2, with a possible D match to TRBD1 (6 bases). Germline loops: CDR1 SGHRS, CDR2 YFSETQ. The CDR3 length is 11 residues. V was cut by 4 bases and J by 10 bases, with 11 bases left in between. Here the CDR3 reads CASSVGQYYTF. In DNA form, the CDR3 reads TGCGCCAGCAGCGTTGGACAGTACTACACCTTC. Full variable domain (missing parts from reference TRBV5-1 and TRBJ1-2): KAGVTQTPRYLIKTRGQQVTLSCSPISGHRSVSWYQQTPGQGLQFLFEYFSETQRNKGNFPGRFSGRQFSNSRSEMNVSTLELGDSALYLCASSVGQYYTFGSGTRLTVV.

There are a few counts of this clonotype. J is TRBJ1-1 and V is TRBV5-1; 7 positions agree with TRBD1. This CDR3 spans 14 amino acids. After removal of 4 bases from V and 7 bases from J, the junction contained 10 bases not matched to a gene. Germline V gene lookup returns CDR1 SGHRS and CDR2 YFSETQ. The CDR3 bases are TGCGCCAGCAGCCTCCAAAGACAGGGCAATGAAGCTTTCTTT. Translation gives CASSLQRQGNEAFF. Based on the CDR3 plus reference TRBV5-1 and TRBJ1-1, the full variable domain is KAGVTQTPRYLIKTRGQQVTLSCSPISGHRSVSWYQQTPGQGLQFLFEYFSETQRNKGNFPGRFSGRQFSNSRSEMNVSTLELGDSALYLCASSLQRQGNEAFFGQGTRLTVV.

This clonotype was detected only a few times. The CDR3 coding sequence is TGCGCCAGCAGCTTGGCATCCGAGGTCACCGAGCAGTACTTC. The encoded protein is CASSLASEVTEQYF. The J gene is TRBJ2-7, the V gene TRBV5-1; D gene unclear. The V end lost 0 bases, the J end lost 6 bases, and 13 bases lay between the germline ends. CDR3 length: 14 amino acids. Germline CDR1 is SGHRS and CDR2 is YFSETQ.

The chain recombines TRBV10-1 with TRBJ1-2; D is perhaps TRBD1 (5 bases). The V gene lost 8 bases and the J gene lost 0 bases, with 19 bases spanning the gap. Germline lookup yields CDR1 WNHNN and CDR2 SYGVQD (reference sequence). This CDR3 is built from 16 residues. The DNA for the CDR3 is TGCGCCAGCTCGCCGGGACCGCGGATCGCTAACTATGGCTACACCTTC. The encoded protein is CASSPGPRIANYGYTF.

The chain has TRBV20-1 and TRBJ2-5, with 9 bases fitting TRBD1. Germline trimming cut 8 bases from V and 5 bases from J; bases unmatched to any gene: 9. Germline values: CDR1 DFQATT, CDR2 SNEGSKA (reference sequence). The CDR3 covers 13 residues. The CDR3, as DNA: TGCAGTTCTTCCCGGGACAGGGCGGAGACCCAGTACTTC. This gives the protein CSSSRDRAETQYF.

The chain uses TRBV3-1 and TRBJ2-7; TRBD1 agrees at 10 bases. V lost 4 bases to trimming and J lost 6 bases; unmatched junction nucleotides: 3. Germline CDR1 is LGHDT and CDR2 is YNNKEL (reference sequence). CDR3 size: 13 residues. The DNA for the CDR3 is TGTGCCAGCAGCCCGGGACAGGGGTCCGAGCAGTACTTC. Its translation is CASSPGQGSEQYF.

The CDR3 DNA sequence: TGCGCCAGCAGCTTGAACTTCGGGACGTTGAACAACGAGCAGTACTTC. Encoded protein: CASSLNFGTLNNEQYF. The chain is built from TRBV5-1 and TRBJ2-7; TRBD1 or TRBD2 may be the D gene (5 bases each). There are 16 residues in the CDR3. The V gene's germline CDR1 is SGHRS and CDR2 YFSETQ. V gave up 1 base and J gave up 5 bases, with 19 bases separating them. Based on the CDR3 plus reference TRBV5-1 and TRBJ2-7, the full variable domain is KAGVTQTPRYLIKTRGQQVTLSCSPISGHRSVSWYQQTPGQGLQFLFEYFSETQRNKGNFPGRFSGRQFSNSRSEMNVSTLELGDSALYLCASSLNFGTLNNEQYFGPGTRLTVT.

The gene calls are TRBV7-2 and TRBJ1-4; 9 nucleotides align to TRBD1. The CDR3 covers 15 residues. With 5 bases clipped from V and 3 bases from J, the junction kept 4 bases outside the gene matches. CDR1 and CDR2 (germline): SGHTA, FQGNSA. The CDR3 DNA follows: TGTGCCAGCAGCGGACAGGGGAAACCTAATGAAAAACTGTTTTTT. This translates into CASSGQGKPNEKLFF.

The V gene is TRBV19, the J gene TRBJ2-7; no clear D gene. V was trimmed by 2 bases and J by 2 bases, leaving 16 bases between them. Germline loops: CDR1 LNHDA, CDR2 SQIVND (reference sequence). This CDR3 is 16 amino acids long. The CDR3 DNA reads TGTGCCAGTAGTATAACCCTCAGCCTCCATACCTACGAGCAGTACTTC. It encodes CASSITLSLHTYEQYF.

This clonotype was seen only a few times. The V and J genes are TRBV5-1 and TRBJ2-1; D is unclear. The germline V and J ends were trimmed by 0 bases and 6 bases, with 7 bases remaining between them. Germline loops: CDR1 SGHRS, CDR2 YFSETQ. The CDR3 consists of 13 residues. CDR3 coding DNA: TGCGCCAGCAGCTTGGAGTCTAGCAATGAGCAGTTCTTC. Its translation: CASSLESSNEQFF.

The CDR3 loop is CASSVGPPTPGGNEQFF. The CDR3 DNA reads as TGTGCCAGCAGCGTAGGTCCCCCAACTCCCGGGGGCAATGAGCAGTTCTTC. The V call is TRBV9, the J call TRBJ2-1; a weak D match, TRBD2 (6 bases). The CDR3 is made up of 17 amino acids. The V and J ends lost 0 bases and 6 bases respectively, with 19 bases between them. Germline V lookup: CDR1 SGDLS, CDR2 YYNGEE.